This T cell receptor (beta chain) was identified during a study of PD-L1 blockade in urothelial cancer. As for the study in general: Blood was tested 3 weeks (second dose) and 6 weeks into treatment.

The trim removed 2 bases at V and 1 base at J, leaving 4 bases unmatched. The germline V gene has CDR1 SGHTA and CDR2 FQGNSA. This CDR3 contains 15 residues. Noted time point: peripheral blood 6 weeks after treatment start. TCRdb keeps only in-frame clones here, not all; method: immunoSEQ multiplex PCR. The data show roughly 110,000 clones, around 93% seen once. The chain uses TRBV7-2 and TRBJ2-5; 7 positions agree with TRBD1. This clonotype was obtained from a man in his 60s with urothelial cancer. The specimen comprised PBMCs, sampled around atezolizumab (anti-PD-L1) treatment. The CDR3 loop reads CASSLLTGVQETQYF. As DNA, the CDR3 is TGTGCCAGCAGCTTACTCACAGGGGTCCAAGAGACCCAGTACTTC. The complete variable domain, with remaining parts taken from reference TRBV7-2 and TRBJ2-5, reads GAGVSQSPSNKVTEKGKDVELRCDPISGHTALYWYRQSLGQGLEFLIYFQGNSAPDKSGLPSDRFSAERTGGSVSTLTIQRTQQEDSAVYLCASSLLTGVQETQYFGPGTRLLVL.